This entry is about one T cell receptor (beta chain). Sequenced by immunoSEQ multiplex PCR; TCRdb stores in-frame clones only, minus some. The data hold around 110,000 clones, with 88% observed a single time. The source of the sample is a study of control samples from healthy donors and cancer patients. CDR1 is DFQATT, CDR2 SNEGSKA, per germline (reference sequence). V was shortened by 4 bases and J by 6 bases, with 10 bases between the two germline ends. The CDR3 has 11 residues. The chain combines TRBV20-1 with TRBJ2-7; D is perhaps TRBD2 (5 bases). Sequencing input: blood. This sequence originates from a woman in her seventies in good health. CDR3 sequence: CSAKEEVEQYF. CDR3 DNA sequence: TGCAGTGCTAAGGAGGAGGTCGAGCAGTACTTC.